This TCR beta chain was sequenced in a study of beta chain features in type 1 diabetes. Trimming pared 1 base from V and 5 bases from J, leaving 5 bases between. The V gene's germline CDR1 is SGHVS and CDR2 FNYEAQ. This CDR3 contains 12 residues. Study-wide results and caveats: VDJ junctions from type 1 diabetes patients carried fewer insertions and larger deletions. A moderate, significant TCRB CDR3 shortening appeared in type 1 diabetes across four CD4+ subsets.

This clone was seen only a few times. What it recognizes is unknown. Isolated RNA was reverse transcribed in full, so expressed TCRB transcripts were sequenced. Sequencing of naive, central memory and regulatory T cell samples gave an average of about 3.9 million reads. Method: immunoSEQ multiplex PCR; TCRdb's copy keeps in-frame clones and lacks some. The data show hundreds of thousands of clones, over 11% seen once. The J gene is TRBJ2-5, the V gene TRBV7-6; D is unclear. The source is a man aged 25 to 45 with type 1 diabetes. The sample consisted of naive CD4+ T cells from blood. CDR3 nucleotide sequence: TGTGCCAGCAGCTTAGTCGAGGAGACCCAGTACTTC. Translated: CASSLVEETQYF.